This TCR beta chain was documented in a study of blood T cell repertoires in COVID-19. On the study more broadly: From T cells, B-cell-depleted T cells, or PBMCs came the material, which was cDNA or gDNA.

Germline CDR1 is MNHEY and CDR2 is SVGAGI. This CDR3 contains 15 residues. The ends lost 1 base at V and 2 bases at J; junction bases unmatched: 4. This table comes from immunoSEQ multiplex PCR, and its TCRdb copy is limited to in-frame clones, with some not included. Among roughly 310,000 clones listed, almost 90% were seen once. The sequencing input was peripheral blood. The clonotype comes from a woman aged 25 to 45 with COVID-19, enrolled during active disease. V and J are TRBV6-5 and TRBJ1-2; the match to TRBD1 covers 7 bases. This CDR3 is CASSYYQGGNYGYTF. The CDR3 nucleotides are TGTGCCAGCAGTTACTACCAGGGGGGAAACTATGGCTACACCTTC.